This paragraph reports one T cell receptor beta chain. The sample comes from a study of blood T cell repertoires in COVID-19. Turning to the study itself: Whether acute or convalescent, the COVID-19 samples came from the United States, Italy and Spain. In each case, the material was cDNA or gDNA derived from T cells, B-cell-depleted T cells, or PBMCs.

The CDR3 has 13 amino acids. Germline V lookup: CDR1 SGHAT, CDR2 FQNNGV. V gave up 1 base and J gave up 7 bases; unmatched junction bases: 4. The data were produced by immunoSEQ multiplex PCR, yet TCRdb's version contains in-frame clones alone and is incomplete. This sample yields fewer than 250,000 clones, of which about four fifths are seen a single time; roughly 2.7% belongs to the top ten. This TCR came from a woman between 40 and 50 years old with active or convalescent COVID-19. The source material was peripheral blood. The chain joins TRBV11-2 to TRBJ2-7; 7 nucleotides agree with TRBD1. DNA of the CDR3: TGTGCCAGCAGCTTAGCCCGGGACAGAGAGCAGTACTTC. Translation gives CASSLARDREQYF. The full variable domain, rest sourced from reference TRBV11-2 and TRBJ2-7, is EAGVAQSPRYKIIEKRQSVAFWCNPISGHATLYWYQQILGQGPKLLIQFQNNGVVDDSQLPKDRFSAERLKGVDSTLKIQPAKLEDSAVYLCASSLARDREQYFGPGTRLTVT.